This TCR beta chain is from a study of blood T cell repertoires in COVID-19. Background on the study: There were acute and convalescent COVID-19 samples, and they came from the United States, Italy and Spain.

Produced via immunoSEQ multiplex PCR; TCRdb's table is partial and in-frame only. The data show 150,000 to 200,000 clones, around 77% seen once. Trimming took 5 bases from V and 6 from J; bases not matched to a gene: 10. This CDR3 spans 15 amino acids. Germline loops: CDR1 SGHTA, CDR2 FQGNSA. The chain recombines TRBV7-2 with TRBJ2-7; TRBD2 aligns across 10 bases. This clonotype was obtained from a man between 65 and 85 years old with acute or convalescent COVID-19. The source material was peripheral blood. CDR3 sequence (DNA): TGTGCCAGCAGCCCGCTCGCTAGCGGGAGAGGCGAGCAGTACTTC. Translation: CASSPLASGRGEQYF. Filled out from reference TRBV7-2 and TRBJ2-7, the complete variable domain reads GAGVSQSPSNKVTEKGKDVELRCDPISGHTALYWYRQSLGQGLEFLIYFQGNSAPDKSGLPSDRFSAERTGGSVSTLTIQRTQQEDSAVYLCASSPLASGRGEQYFGPGTRLTVT.